The text below deals with one TCR beta chain. The CDR3 contains 15 residues. V lost 6 bases and J lost 5, with 14 bases in between. Germline V gene data show CDR1 as MDHEN and CDR2 as SYDVKM. This specimen comes from a study of control samples from healthy donors and cancer patients. Some clones are missing from TCRdb's copy, which holds only in-frame ones; the method was immunoSEQ multiplex PCR. The table lists 57,000 or so clones, 90% of them singletons, with roughly 5.6% in the top ten. This chain connects TRBV28 to TRBJ2-6, with D possibly matching TRBD2 (6 bases). Source material: PBMCs. The origin of this receptor is a man in his 60s with colorectal cancer. CDR3 region: CASRSPGVRANVLTF. In DNA form, the CDR3 reads TGTGCCAGCAGATCTCCGGGGGTTCGGGCCAACGTCCTGACTTTC.